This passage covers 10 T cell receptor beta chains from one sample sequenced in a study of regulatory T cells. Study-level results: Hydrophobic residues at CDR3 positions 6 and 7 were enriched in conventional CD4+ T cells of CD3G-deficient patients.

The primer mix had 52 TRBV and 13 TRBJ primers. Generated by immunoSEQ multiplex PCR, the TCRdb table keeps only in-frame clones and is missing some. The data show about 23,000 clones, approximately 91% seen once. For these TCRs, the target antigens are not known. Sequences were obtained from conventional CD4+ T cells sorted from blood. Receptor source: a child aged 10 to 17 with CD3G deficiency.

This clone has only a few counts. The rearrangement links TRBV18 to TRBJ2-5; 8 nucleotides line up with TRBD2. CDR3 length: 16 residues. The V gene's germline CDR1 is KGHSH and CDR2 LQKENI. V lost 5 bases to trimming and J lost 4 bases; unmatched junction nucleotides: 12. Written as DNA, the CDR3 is TGTGCCAGCTCAAACGCGGTAGCGGGATCAGGAGAGACCCAGTACTTC. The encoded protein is CASSNAVAGSGETQYF.

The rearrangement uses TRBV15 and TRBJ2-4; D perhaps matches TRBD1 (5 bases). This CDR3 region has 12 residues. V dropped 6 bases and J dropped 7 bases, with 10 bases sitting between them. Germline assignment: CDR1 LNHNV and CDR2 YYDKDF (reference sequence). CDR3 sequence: CATRQGMNIQYF. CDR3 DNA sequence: TGTGCCACCAGGCAGGGTATGAACATTCAGTACTTC.

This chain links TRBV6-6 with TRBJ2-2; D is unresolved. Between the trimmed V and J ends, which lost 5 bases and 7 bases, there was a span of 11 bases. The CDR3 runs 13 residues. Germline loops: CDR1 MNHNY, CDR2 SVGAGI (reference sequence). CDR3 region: CASSPGLGGELFF. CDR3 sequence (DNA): TGTGCCAGCAGTCCCGGGTTGGGCGGGGAGCTGTTTTTT.

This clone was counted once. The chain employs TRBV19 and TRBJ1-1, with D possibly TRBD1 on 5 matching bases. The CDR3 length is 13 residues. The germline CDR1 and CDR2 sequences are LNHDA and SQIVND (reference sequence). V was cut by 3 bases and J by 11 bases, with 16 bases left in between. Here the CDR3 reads CASSINGAGTAFF. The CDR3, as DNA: TGTGCCAGTAGTATCAACGGGGCAGGGACGGCTTTCTTT.

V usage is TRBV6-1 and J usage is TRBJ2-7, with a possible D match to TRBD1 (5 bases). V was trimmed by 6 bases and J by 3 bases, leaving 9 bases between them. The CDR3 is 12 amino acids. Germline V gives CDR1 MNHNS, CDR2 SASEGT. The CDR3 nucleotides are TGTGCCAGCAGAGGCGACAGCTACGAGCAGTACTTC. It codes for CASRGDSYEQYF.

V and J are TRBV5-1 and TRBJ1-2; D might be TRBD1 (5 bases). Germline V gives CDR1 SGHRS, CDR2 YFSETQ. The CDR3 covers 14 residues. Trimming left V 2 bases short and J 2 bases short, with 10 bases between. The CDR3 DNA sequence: TGCGCCAGCAGCTTAGGGGTTGAGAACTATGGCTACACCTTC. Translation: CASSLGVENYGYTF.

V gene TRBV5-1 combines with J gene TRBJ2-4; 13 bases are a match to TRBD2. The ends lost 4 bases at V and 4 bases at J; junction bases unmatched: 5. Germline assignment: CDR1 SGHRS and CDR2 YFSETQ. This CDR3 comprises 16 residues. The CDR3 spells CASSPGTSGNKNIQYF. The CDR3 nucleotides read TGCGCCAGCAGCCCGGGGACTAGCGGGAATAAAAACATTCAGTACTTC. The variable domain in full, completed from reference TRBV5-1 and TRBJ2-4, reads KAGVTQTPRYLIKTRGQQVTLSCSPISGHRSVSWYQQTPGQGLQFLFEYFSETQRNKGNFPGRFSGRQFSNSRSEMNVSTLELGDSALYLCASSPGTSGNKNIQYFGAGTRLSVL.

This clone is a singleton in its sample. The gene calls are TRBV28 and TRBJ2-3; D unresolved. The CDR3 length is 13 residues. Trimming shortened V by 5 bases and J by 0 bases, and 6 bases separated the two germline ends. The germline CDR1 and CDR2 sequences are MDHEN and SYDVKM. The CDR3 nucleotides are TGTGCCAGCAGTACCCTTAGCACAGATACGCAGTATTTT. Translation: CASSTLSTDTQYF.

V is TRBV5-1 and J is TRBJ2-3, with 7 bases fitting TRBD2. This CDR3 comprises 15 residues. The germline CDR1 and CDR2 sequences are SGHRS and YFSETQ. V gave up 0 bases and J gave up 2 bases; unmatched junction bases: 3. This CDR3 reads CASSLVGGFTDTQYF. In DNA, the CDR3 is TGCGCCAGCAGCTTGGTCGGGGGGTTCACAGATACGCAGTATTTT.

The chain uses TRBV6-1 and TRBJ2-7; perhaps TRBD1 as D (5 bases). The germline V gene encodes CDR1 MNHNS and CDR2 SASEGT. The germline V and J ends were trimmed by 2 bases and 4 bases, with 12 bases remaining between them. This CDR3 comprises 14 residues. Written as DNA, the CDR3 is TGTGCCAGCAGTGAACAGGGTTCCTCTTACGAGCAGTACTTC. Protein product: CASSEQGSSYEQYF.